Given below is one T cell receptor beta chain in context. V was shortened by 6 bases and J by 8 bases, with 19 bases between the two germline ends. Germline-derived CDR1 and CDR2 are MNHEY and SVGAGI. The length of the CDR3 is 14 residues. Measured with immunoSEQ multiplex PCR; TCRdb has only the in-frame clones, and not every one. Of about 130,000 clones in the sample, more than 70% were seen once. This entry comes from a study of blood T cell repertoires in COVID-19. About the research overall: Samples taken during acute and convalescent COVID-19 were collected in the United States, Italy and Spain. PBMCs, B-cell-depleted T cells, or T cells were the source of the cDNA or gDNA that made up the material.

Sequenced input: peripheral blood. This clonotype originated in a woman older than 75 with acute or convalescent COVID-19. The chain links TRBV6-5 to TRBJ1-2, with D tentatively TRBD1 (6 bases). As DNA, the CDR3 is TGTGCCAGCAGAAAGGGGGATCATAAATACGGCTACACCTTC. Translated: CASRKGDHKYGYTF.